This entry features one TCR beta chain sequence. The entry originates in a study of blood T cell repertoires in COVID-19. Turning to the study itself: Material from acute and convalescent COVID-19 was sourced from the United States, Italy and Spain. T cells, B-cell-depleted T cells, or PBMCs provided the cDNA or gDNA that served as material.

As originally analysed: Amplification of reference gene primers provided the estimated nucleated cell counts. TCRdb's copy holds only in-frame clones and misses some; the assay was immunoSEQ multiplex PCR. V, J and clone size were drawn from that table, and D and trimming were deduced from the DNA. The table shows some 30,000 clones, with 65% to 90% occurring only once. The germline V gene encodes CDR1 SGDLS and CDR2 YYNGEE. The CDR3 contains 13 residues. V was pared by 0 bases and J by 8 bases, with 6 bases between. The gene calls are TRBV9 and TRBJ1-6; no clear D gene. The receptor was derived from a man aged 55 to 69 with active COVID-19. Sequencing was done on a sample of peripheral blood. The CDR3 protein is CASSVVPDSPLHF. As DNA, the CDR3 is TGTGCCAGCAGCGTAGTCCCTGATTCACCCCTCCACTTT.